This TCR beta chain is from a study of T cells in Graves' hyperthyroidism and ophthalmopathy. Study-wide results and limits: Among thyroid clonotypes expanded above 0.001, most also appeared in blood. In the analysis, a 13 V-J model separated ophthalmopathy from stable hyperthyroidism.

Researchers took RNA transcripts and amplified the TCR beta CDR3 regions from them. The primer set for the first-round RT-PCR of the TCR CDR3 was HTBI. TCRdb independently ran MiXCR on the multiplex PCR reads; one entry per CDR3 protein. The data contain a few hundred thousand distinct CDR3 sequences, around 16% of them singletons. The ends lost 5 bases at V and 2 bases at J; junction bases unmatched: 3. Germline V gene data show CDR1 as SGHRS and CDR2 as YFSETQ. The CDR3 is 13 amino acids. This clonotype was observed many times. Its specificity is not known. The sequencing sample was made of blood. This TCR was recovered from a man in his forties with Graves' hyperthyroidism. The genes are TRBV5-1 and TRBJ1-2; 7 nucleotides match TRBD1. CDR3 in amino acids: CASRPGQNYGYTF. DNA of the CDR3: TGCGCCAGCAGGCCGGGACAGAACTATGGCTACACCTTC.